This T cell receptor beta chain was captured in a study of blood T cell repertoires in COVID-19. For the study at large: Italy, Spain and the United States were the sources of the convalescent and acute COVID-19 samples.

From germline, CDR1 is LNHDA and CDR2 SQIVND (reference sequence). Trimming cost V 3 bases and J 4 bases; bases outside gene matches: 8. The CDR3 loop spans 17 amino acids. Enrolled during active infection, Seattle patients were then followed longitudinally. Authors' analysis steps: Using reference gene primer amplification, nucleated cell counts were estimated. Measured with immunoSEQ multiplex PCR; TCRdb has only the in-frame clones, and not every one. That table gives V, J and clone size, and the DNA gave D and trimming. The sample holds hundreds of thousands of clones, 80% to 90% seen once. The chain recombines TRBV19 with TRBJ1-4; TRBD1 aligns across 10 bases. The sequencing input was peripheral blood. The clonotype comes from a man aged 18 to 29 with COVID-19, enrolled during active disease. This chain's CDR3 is CASSIRGDRGLNEKLFF. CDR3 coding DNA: TGTGCCAGTAGTATTCGGGGGGACAGGGGCCTTAATGAAAAACTGTTTTTT. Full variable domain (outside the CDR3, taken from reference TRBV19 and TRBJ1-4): DGGITQSPKYLFRKEGQNVTLSCEQNLNHDAMYWYRQDPGQGLRLIYYSQIVNDFQKGDIAEGYSVSREKKESFPLTVTSAQKNPTAFYLCASSIRGDRGLNEKLFFGSGTQLSVL.